This T cell receptor beta chain was found in a study of T cells in Graves' hyperthyroidism and ophthalmopathy. CDR3 length: 15 residues. Germline V gives CDR1 SNHLY, CDR2 FYNNEI. V was pared by 5 bases and J by 3 bases, with 14 bases between. The investigators amplified TCR beta CDR3 regions from RNA transcripts. HTBI primers were employed in a first-round RT-PCR of the TCR CDR3. In TCRdb, the multiplex PCR reads were re-called with MiXCR into one record per CDR3 protein. The sample lists around 690,000 distinct CDR3 sequences; roughly a sixth were seen once. Fresh peripheral blood, approximately 10 ml, was the source of the PBMCs. In this sample, this clonotype turned up a few times.

Material for sequencing was blood. The chain recombines TRBV2 with TRBJ2-4, with no clear D. This clonotype was obtained from a man aged 50-59 years with Graves' hyperthyroidism. The CDR3 spells CASSPRWVIKNIQYF. CDR3 in DNA: TGTGCCAGCAGTCCCCGGTGGGTAATCAAAAACATTCAGTACTTC.